The clone carrying this T cell receptor beta chain was seen at least ten times. The data were obtained in a study of CD8 T cells in ankylosing spondylitis. TCRdb passed the 5' RACE reads through MiXCR, listing each CDR3 protein once. The sample has about 340,000 distinct CDR3 sequences; roughly 14% are singletons. The germline gives CDR1 SEHNR, CDR2 FQNEAQ (reference sequence). The ends were cut back, 3 bases at V and 1 base at J, with 6 bases in the middle. This CDR3 has 13 residues. The J gene is TRBJ1-1, the V gene TRBV7-9; D is uncertain. Sequences were obtained from blood, either unsorted or a sorted T cell fraction (not recorded which). The sequence was collected from a male donor with ankylosing spondylitis or in good health (not recorded which). DNA for the CDR3: TGTGCCAGCAGCTTCTTAGAGAACACTGAAGCTTTCTTT. Protein product: CASSFLENTEAFF.